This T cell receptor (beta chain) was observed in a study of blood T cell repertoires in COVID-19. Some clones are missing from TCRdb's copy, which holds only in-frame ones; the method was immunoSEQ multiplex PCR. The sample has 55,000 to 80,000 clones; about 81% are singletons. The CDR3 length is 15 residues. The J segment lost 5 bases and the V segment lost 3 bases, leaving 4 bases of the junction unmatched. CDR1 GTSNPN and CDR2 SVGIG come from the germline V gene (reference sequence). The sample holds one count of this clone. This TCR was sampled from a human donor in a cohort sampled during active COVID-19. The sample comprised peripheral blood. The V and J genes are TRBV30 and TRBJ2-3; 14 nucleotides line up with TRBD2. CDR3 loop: CAWSHGTSGGDTQYF. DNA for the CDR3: TGTGCCTGGAGCCACGGGACTAGCGGGGGAGATACGCAGTATTTT.